The source of this TCR beta chain is a study of blood T cell repertoires in COVID-19. Study-wide background: There were acute and convalescent COVID-19 samples, and they came from the United States, Italy and Spain. Sources were T cells, B-cell-depleted T cells, or PBMCs; the material itself was cDNA or gDNA.

A few counts support this clone. Authors' methods: Researchers report that nucleated cell counts were estimated from reference gene primer amplification. Method: immunoSEQ multiplex PCR; TCRdb's copy keeps in-frame clones and lacks some. That table gives V, J and clone size, and the DNA gave D and trimming. Among over 90,000 clones listed, more than 80% were seen once. CDR3 size: 10 residues. Germline V gives CDR1 ENHRY, CDR2 SYGVKD. Trimming took off 10 bases at V and 4 bases at J, with 4 bases between the two ends. The specimen sequenced was peripheral blood. The chain has TRBV10-3 and TRBJ1-4; D call uncertain. The TCR comes from a human donor in a cohort sampled during active COVID-19. The CDR3 region is CATYNEKLFF. CDR3 DNA sequence: TGTGCCACGTATAATGAAAAACTGTTTTTT.